The present T cell receptor beta chain was sequenced within a study of blood T cell repertoires in COVID-19. Study-level information: The analysed material was cDNA or gDNA that came from T cells, B-cell-depleted T cells, or PBMCs.

Per germline, CDR1 LNHDA and CDR2 SQIVND (reference sequence). CDR3 length: 14 amino acids. The ends lost 3 bases at V and 4 bases at J; junction bases unmatched: 5. Clones were read by immunoSEQ multiplex PCR, and TCRdb kept only the in-frame ones, dropping some. The profile shows roughly 50,000 clones, 89% of them singletons. Specimen: peripheral blood. The V gene is TRBV19, the J gene TRBJ2-7, with TRBD1 matching over 8 bases. This clonotype was obtained from a human donor in a cohort sampled during active COVID-19. In DNA, the CDR3 is TGTGCCAGTAGTATTGGGCAGGGGGCGTACGAGCAGTACTTC. Its protein product is CASSIGQGAYEQYF.